This T cell receptor beta chain comes out of a study of blood T cells in healthy people across ages. Study observations and caveats: A roughly linear fall in TCR beta diversity per million T cells was seen with increasing age. Both naive CD4+ cell counts and diversity were greater in long-lived donors than in aged donors. CMV infection status of these donors was not known.

Ten milliliters of peripheral blood were drawn from each donor. A second PCR, run for about 6 to 11 cycles, used a sample-barcoded 5' primer plus a J-beta primer mix. TCRdb ran MiXCR on the 5' RACE reads and lists one entry per CDR3 protein. The table has about 1.5 million distinct CDR3 sequences, roughly 45% seen once; the top ten hold less than 8%. This clonotype was observed a single time. Its antigen is not identified. V was clipped by 10 bases and J by 0 bases; unmatched bases: 11. Per the germline V gene, CDR1 is SNHLY and CDR2 is FYNNEI. The CDR3 runs 16 residues. Sequenced input: blood. J is TRBJ2-2 and V is TRBV2; 7 positions match TRBD2. The receptor was derived from a woman between 18 and 29 years old in good health. DNA of the CDR3: TGTGCCAAGCAGGCCAGCGGGATTACGAACACCGGGGAGCTGTTTTTT. Its protein product is CAKQASGITNTGELFF. Together with reference TRBV2 and TRBJ2-2, the CDR3 gives the full variable domain: EPEVTQTPSHQVTQMGQEVILRCVPISNHLYFYWYRQILGQKVEFLVSFYNNEISEKSEIFDDQFSVERPDGSNFTLKIRSTKLEDSAMYFCAKQASGITNTGELFFGEGSRLTVL.